The clone carrying this T cell receptor (beta chain) was observed at least ten times. The data originate from a study of T cells in Graves' hyperthyroidism and ophthalmopathy. Researchers amplified the TCR beta CDR3 regions from RNA transcripts. HTBI primers were used for first-round RT-PCR of the TCR CDR3. TCRdb used MiXCR to reprocess the multiplex PCR reads, holding one entry per CDR3 protein. The data show roughly 400,000 distinct CDR3 sequences, roughly 14% seen once. The sequenced sample was blood. This clonotype was obtained from a woman aged 18-30 years with Graves' hyperthyroidism that later progressed to Graves' ophthalmopathy.

The CDR3, as DNA: TGTGCCAGCAGGGGGGACAGGGATCGCTATGGCTACACCTTC. It yields the protein CASRGDRDRYGYTF. The chain carries TRBV6-1 and TRBJ1-2, with TRBD1 matching 9 bases. V lost 6 bases, J lost 4 bases, and 6 bases stayed unmatched. The CDR3 is 14 residues long. Germline V lookup: CDR1 MNHNS, CDR2 SASEGT.